The 11 T cell receptor beta chains reported below all come from one sample, sequenced in a study of immune characterization of retroperitoneal liposarcoma. TCRdb used MiXCR to reprocess the PCR reads, holding one entry per CDR3 protein. The sample carries several thousand distinct CDR3 sequences, around 30% recorded once. Sequenced sample: tumor tissue. These receptors were obtained from a female donor with retroperitoneal liposarcoma.

The chain carries TRBV6-1 and TRBJ2-1, with D uncertain. There are 12 residues in the CDR3. Germline CDR1 and CDR2: MNHNS and SASEGT. Trimming took 8 bases from V and 7 from J, leaving 12 bases between them. CDR3 sequence: CASLALQNEQFF. CDR3 in DNA: TGTGCCAGCCTGGCCCTCCAGAATGAGCAGTTCTTC.

This rearrangement joins TRBV7-6 to TRBJ2-1; possibly TRBD2 for D (5 bases). The V gene's germline CDR1 is SGHVS and CDR2 FNYEAQ. Deletions cut 1 base from V and 3 bases from J, with 7 bases between. This CDR3 has 14 residues. The CDR3 DNA is TGTGCCAGCAGCTTAGTCGGGAACTACAATGAGCAGTTCTTC. The encoded protein is CASSLVGNYNEQFF.

This clonotype was observed at least ten times. The gene calls are TRBV6-1 and TRBJ1-4; 9 bases match TRBD1. V shed 1 base and J 8 bases; nucleotides not matched to a gene: 8. CDR3 length: 16 amino acids. The germline CDR1 and CDR2 sequences are MNHNS and SASEGT. This CDR3 is CASSEVSGQGGEKLFF. The CDR3 bases are TGTGCCAGCAGTGAAGTATCGGGACAGGGTGGCGAAAAACTGTTTTTT.

For this clonotype: Since the CDR3 does not end with the conserved phenylalanine or tryptophan, this likely comes from a read error. The gene calls are TRBV5-3 and TRBJ2-7; TRBD2 matches 9 bases. TRBV5-3 is given ORF status, its function remaining uncertain. This CDR3 contains 15 residues. CDR3 bases: TGTGCCAGCAGCTTGGGGCGGGAGGGATCCTACGAGCAGTACCTC. This gives the protein CASSLGREGSYEQYL.

The chain joins TRBV6-1 to TRBJ1-1; D call uncertain. With 6 bases removed from V and 0 bases from J, the gap between germline ends came to 5 bases. Germline lookup yields CDR1 MNHNS and CDR2 SASEGT. The CDR3 consists of 12 residues. The CDR3, as DNA: TGTGCCAGCAGCGCTATGAACACTGAAGCTTTCTTT. It specifies CASSAMNTEAFF.

The genes are TRBV6-6 and TRBJ2-1; 11 positions match TRBD1. The last part of the DNA fits TRBJ2-5 better; the J call may be wrong. The CDR3 extends over 15 amino acids. The V gene's germline CDR1 is MNHNY and CDR2 SVGAGI (reference sequence). The CDR3 is CASREGQGEAETQYF. Here the CDR3 DNA reads TGTGCCAGCAGAGAGGGACAGGGGGAGGCGGAGACCCAGTACTTC.

This clonotype was seen ten or more times. The CDR3 protein is CASSSDAGTANTGELFF. The CDR3, as DNA: TGTGCCAGCAGCTCGGACGCCGGGACAGCGAACACCGGGGAGCTGTTTTTT. This chain links TRBV6-1 with TRBJ2-2; 7 bases agree with TRBD1. V was clipped by 6 bases and J by 0 bases; unmatched bases: 10. CDR3 size: 17 residues. Germline CDR1 MNHNS, CDR2 SASEGT.

A few counts support this clonotype. The V and J genes are TRBV7-2 and TRBJ2-1, with 10 bases identical to TRBD2. Losses at the gene ends were 2 bases for V and 9 bases for J; bases not matched to a gene: 13. Looked up from germline, CDR1 is SGHTA and CDR2 is FQGNSA. The CDR3 totals 17 residues. The CDR3 sequence: CASSLYARAGGAVEQFF. The CDR3 coding sequence is TGTGCCAGCAGCTTATACGCAAGAGCGGGAGGGGCGGTTGAGCAGTTCTTC. Together with reference TRBV7-2 and TRBJ2-1, the CDR3 gives the full variable domain: GAGVSQSPSNKVTEKGKDVELRCDPISGHTALYWYRQSLGQGLEFLIYFQGNSAPDKSGLPSDRFSAERTGGSVSTLTIQRTQQEDSAVYLCASSLYARAGGAVEQFFGPGTRLTVL.

The sample holds many counts of this clonotype. The chain is built from TRBV12-3 or TRBV12-4 and TRBJ2-2; no clear D. CDR3 length equals 13 residues. The germline V and J ends were trimmed by 1 base and 3 bases, with 3 bases remaining between them. This CDR3 is CASSLGDTGELFF. CDR3 in DNA: TGTGCCAGCAGTTTAGGGGACACCGGGGAGCTGTTTTTT.

Of note for this clonotype: A single base separates this from a much larger clone, so it may be a read error. The rearrangement links TRBV6-1 to TRBJ2-1; the D is unclear. The CDR3 totals 11 residues. CDR1 and CDR2 (germline): MNHNS, SASEGT. V shed 5 bases and J shed 10 bases, with 9 bases lying between them. CDR3 sequence (DNA): TGTGCCAGCAGTACTGCCTACGAGCAGTTCTTC. This sequence encodes CASSTAYEQFF.

The chain joins TRBV4-3 to TRBJ1-1; TRBD1 might be the D (6 bases). CDR1 is LGHNA, CDR2 YSLEER, per germline. V was shortened by 0 bases and J by 0 bases, with 14 bases between the two germline ends. The CDR3 length is 17 residues. The CDR3 region has the DNA TGCGCCAGCAGCCAAGATGTCGCAGGGGTTATGAACACTGAAGCTTTCTTT. Encoded protein: CASSQDVAGVMNTEAFF.